This entry describes one T cell receptor (beta chain). Antigen specificity is unknown. Cultured cells yielded isolated CD4+ T cells after approximately nine days. As their vaccination, participants received two doses of either BNT162b2 or mRNA-1273. None of these healthy vaccinees had been infected with SARS-CoV-2 before vaccination. Both day 3 and day 7 saw half the medium replaced with IL-2 medium. The sample comes from a study of vaccination effects on CD4 cells after COVID-19. Study at large: Post-vaccine specimens arrived a median 72 days past the second dose.

Broader study findings: Clones of infection and vaccine origin contracted markedly late after vaccination.

Measured with immunoSEQ multiplex PCR; TCRdb has only the in-frame clones, and not every one. The table records approximately 74,000 clones, 65% to 80% of them present only once. The CDR3 is 16 amino acids. V gave up 2 bases and J gave up 5 bases, with 15 bases separating them. Per the germline V gene, CDR1 is MGHRA and CDR2 is YSYEKL. The TCR sequence derives from a human donor who received a COVID-19 vaccine. Sequencing was performed on CD4+ T cells from PBMCs cultured without peptide, taken after COVID-19 vaccination. The chain employs TRBV4-1 and TRBJ1-4, with a possible D match to TRBD1 (6 bases). The chain's CDR3 is CASSQPTGQWNEKLFF. CDR3 DNA: TGCGCCAGCAGCCAACCTACCGGACAGTGGAATGAAAAACTGTTTTTT.